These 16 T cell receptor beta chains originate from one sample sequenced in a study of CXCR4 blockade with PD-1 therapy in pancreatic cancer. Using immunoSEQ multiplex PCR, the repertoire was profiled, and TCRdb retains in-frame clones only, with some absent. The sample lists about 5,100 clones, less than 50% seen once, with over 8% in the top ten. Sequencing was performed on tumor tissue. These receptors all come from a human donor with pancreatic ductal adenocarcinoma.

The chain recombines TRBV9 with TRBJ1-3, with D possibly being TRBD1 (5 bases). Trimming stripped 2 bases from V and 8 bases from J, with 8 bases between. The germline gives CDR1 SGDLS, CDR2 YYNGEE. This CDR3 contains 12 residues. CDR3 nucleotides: TGTGCCAGCAGCGTCCAAGGGGACACCATATATTTT. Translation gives CASSVQGDTIYF.

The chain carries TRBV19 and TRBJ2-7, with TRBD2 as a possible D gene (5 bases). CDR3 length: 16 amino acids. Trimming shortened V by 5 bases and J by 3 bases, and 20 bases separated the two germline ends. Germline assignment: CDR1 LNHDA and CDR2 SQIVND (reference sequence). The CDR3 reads CASSPVDSLGFYEQYF. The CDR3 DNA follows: TGTGCCAGTAGTCCCGTGGACTCCCTGGGGTTCTACGAGCAGTACTTC. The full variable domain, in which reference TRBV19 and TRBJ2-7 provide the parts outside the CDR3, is DGGITQSPKYLFRKEGQNVTLSCEQNLNHDAMYWYRQDPGQGLRLIYYSQIVNDFQKGDIAEGYSVSREKKESFPLTVTSAQKNPTAFYLCASSPVDSLGFYEQYFGPGTRLTVT.

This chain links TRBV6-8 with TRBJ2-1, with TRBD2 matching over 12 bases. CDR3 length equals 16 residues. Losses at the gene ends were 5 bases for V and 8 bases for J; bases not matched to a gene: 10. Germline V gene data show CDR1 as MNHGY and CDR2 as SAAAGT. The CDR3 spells CASSPGLAGSLDEQFF. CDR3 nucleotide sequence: TGTGCCAGCAGTCCCGGACTAGCGGGATCCTTGGATGAGCAGTTCTTC.

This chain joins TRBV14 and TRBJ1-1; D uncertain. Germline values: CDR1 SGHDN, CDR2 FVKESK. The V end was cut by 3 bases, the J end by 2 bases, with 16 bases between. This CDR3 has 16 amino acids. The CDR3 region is CASSQRQFEFNTEAFF. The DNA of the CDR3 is TGTGCCAGCAGCCAGCGTCAGTTCGAATTTAACACTGAAGCTTTCTTT.

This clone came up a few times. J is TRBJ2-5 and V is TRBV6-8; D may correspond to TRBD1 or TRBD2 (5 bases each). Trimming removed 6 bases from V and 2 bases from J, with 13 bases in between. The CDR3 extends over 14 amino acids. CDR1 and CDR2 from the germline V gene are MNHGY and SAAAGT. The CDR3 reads CASRKGAGQETQYF. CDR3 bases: TGTGCCAGCAGGAAAGGGGCGGGTCAAGAGACCCAGTACTTC.

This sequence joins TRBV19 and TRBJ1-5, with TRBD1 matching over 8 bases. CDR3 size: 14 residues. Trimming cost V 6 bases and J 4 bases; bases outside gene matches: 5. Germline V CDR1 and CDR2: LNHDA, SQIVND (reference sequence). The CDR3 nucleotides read TGTGCCAGTAGGACCGGACAGGGAAATCAGCCCCAGCATTTT. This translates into CASRTGQGNQPQHF.

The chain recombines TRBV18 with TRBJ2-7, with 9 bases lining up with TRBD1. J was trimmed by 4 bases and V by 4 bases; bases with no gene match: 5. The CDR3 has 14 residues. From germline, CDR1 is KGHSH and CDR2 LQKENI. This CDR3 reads CASSQTGGGYEQYF. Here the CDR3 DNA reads TGTGCCAGCTCACAGACAGGGGGTGGTTACGAGCAGTACTTC. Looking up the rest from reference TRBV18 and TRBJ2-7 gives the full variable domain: NAGVMQNPRHLVRRRGQEARLRCSPMKGHSHVYWYRQLPEEGLKFMVYLQKENIIDESGMPKERFSAEFPKEGPSILRIQQVVRGDSAAYFCASSQTGGGYEQYFGPGTRLTVT.

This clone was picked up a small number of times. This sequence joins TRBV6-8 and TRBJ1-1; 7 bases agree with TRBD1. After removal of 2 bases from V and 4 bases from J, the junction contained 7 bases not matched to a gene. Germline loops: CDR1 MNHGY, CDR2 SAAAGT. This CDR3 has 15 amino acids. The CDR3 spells CASSYQTGRSTEAFF. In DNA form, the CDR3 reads TGTGCCAGCAGTTACCAGACAGGGCGGAGCACTGAAGCTTTCTTT.

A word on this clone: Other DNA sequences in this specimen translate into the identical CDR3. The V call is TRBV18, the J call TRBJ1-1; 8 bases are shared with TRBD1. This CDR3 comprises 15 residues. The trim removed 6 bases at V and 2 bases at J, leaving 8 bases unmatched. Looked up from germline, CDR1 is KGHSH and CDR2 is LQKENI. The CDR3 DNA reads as TGTGCCAGCTCCCCCACAGGGGGGGGTAACACTGAAGCTTTCTTT. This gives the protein CASSPTGGGNTEAFF.

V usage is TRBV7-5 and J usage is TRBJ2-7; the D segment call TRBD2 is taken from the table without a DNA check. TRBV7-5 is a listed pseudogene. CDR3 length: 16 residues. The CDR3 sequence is CASSLYGSGGSYEQYF. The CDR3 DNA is TGTGCCAGCAGCTTATATGGTAGCGGGGGCTCCTACGAGCAGTACTTC.

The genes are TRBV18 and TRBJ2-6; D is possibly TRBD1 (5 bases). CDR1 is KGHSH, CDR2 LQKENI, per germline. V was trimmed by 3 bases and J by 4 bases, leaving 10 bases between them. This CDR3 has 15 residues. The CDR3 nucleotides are TGTGCCAGCTCACCCCAGGGTACCGGGGCCAACGTCCTGACTTTC. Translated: CASSPQGTGANVLTF.

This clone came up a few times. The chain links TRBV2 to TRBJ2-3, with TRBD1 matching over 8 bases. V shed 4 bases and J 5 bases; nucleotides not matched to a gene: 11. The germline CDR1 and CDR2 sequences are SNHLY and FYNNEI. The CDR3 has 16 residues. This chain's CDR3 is CASSVMSGGFGDTQYF. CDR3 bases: TGTGCCAGCAGTGTGATGTCAGGGGGCTTCGGAGATACGCAGTATTTT.

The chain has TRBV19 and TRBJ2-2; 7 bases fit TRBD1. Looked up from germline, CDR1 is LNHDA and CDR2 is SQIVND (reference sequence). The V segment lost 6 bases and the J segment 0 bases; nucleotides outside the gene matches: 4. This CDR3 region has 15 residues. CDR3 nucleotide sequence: TGTGCCAGTAGCTCTGGGACAGCGAACACCGGGGAGCTGTTTTTT. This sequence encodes CASSSGTANTGELFF.

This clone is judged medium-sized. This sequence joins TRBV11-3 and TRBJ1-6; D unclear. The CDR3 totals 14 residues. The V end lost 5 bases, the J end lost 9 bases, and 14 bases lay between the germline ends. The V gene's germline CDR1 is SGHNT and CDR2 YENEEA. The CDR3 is CASSPRDETSPLHF. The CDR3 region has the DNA TGTGCCAGCAGCCCCCGCGATGAGACTTCACCCCTCCACTTT.

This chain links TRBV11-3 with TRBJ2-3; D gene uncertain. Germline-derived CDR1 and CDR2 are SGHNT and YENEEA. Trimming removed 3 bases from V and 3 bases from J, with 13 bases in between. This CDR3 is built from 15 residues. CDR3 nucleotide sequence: TGTGCCAGCAGCTTGTTCTCCCCTGGGACAGATACGCAGTATTTT. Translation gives CASSLFSPGTDTQYF.

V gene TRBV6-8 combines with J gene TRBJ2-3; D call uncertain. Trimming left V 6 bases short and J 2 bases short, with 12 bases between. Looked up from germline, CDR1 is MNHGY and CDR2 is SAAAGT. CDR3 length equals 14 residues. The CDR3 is CASSVGQDTDTQYF. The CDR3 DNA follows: TGTGCCAGCAGCGTTGGGCAAGACACAGATACGCAGTATTTT.